The 20 T cell receptor beta chains in this list originate from one sample, sequenced in a study of shared clonotypes between healthy human individuals. Assay used: immunoSEQ multiplex PCR; TCRdb lists only in-frame clones, some missing. The sample consists of about 980,000 clones, 60% to 85% of them appearing once. Sequenced input: memory CD4+ T cells sorted from blood. Subset meaning: CD45RA-negative fraction. These receptors were taken from a man in his late teens or twenties in good health.

Only a few counts were recorded for this clone. CDR3 in amino acids: CASSSSGIRTGELFF. CDR3 bases: TGTGCCAGCAGCTCTAGCGGGATTAGAACCGGGGAGCTGTTTTTT. The J gene is TRBJ2-2, the V gene TRBV5-6, with 9 bases that match TRBD2. The germline V gene encodes CDR1 SGHDT and CDR2 YYEEEE. Losses at the gene ends were 3 bases for V and 5 bases for J; bases not matched to a gene: 5. The CDR3 is 15 amino acids. The variable domain in full, completed from reference TRBV5-6 and TRBJ2-2, reads DAGVTQSPTHLIKTRGQQVTLRCSPKSGHDTVSWYQQALGQGPQFIFQYYEEEERQRGNFPDRFSGHQFPNYSSELNVNALLLGDSALYLCASSSSGIRTGELFFGEGSRLTVL.

The J gene is TRBJ2-5, the V gene TRBV15; no clear D. This CDR3 contains 14 residues. Germline loops: CDR1 LNHNV, CDR2 YYDKDF (reference sequence). Trimming stripped 3 bases from V and 7 bases from J, with 15 bases between. This CDR3 is CATSSLHGVGTQYF. The CDR3 DNA sequence: TGTGCCACCAGCAGCCTCCACGGAGTGGGGACCCAGTACTTC.

The chain uses TRBV5-5 and TRBJ2-7, with a possible D match to TRBD1 (5 bases). The CDR3 has 14 amino acids. V lost 1 base to trimming and J lost 5 bases, with 13 bases between them. Looked up from germline, CDR1 is SGHKS and CDR2 is YYEKEE (reference sequence). The CDR3 sequence: CASSLNLPRDEQYF. The DNA for the CDR3 is TGTGCCAGCAGCTTGAATCTCCCCAGGGACGAGCAGTACTTC.

The chain uses TRBV6-5 and TRBJ2-6; D is undetermined. Germline loops: CDR1 MNHEY, CDR2 SVGAGI. Trimming left V 6 bases short and J 2 bases short, with 8 bases between. The CDR3 covers 14 residues. The CDR3 DNA reads as TGTGCCAGCAGCCCTCTCGCTGGGGCCAACGTCCTGACTTTC. It codes for CASSPLAGANVLTF.

This chain links TRBV10-3 with TRBJ2-7; no firm D call. The CDR3 sequence is 14 residues long. CDR1 is ENHRY, CDR2 SYGVKD, per germline. V was shortened by 1 base and J by 2 bases, with 9 bases between the two germline ends. CDR3 coding DNA: TGTGCCATCAGTGAGTGGGCGAGTACCTACGAGCAGTACTTC. It yields the protein CAISEWASTYEQYF.

The chain combines TRBV5-6 with TRBJ1-1, with D possibly matching TRBD1 (6 bases). The CDR3 extends over 13 amino acids. Trimming removed 5 bases at V and 4 bases at J, with 12 bases between. The germline gives CDR1 SGHDT, CDR2 YYEEEE. The CDR3 here is CASSDTGSTEAFF. Written as DNA, the CDR3 is TGTGCCAGCAGTGATACAGGGTCCACTGAAGCTTTCTTT. Full variable domain (remainder filled in from reference TRBV5-6 and TRBJ1-1): DAGVTQSPTHLIKTRGQQVTLRCSPKSGHDTVSWYQQALGQGPQFIFQYYEEEERQRGNFPDRFSGHQFPNYSSELNVNALLLGDSALYLCASSDTGSTEAFFGQGTRLTVV.

In this sample, this clone turned up a few times. The chain joins TRBV5-1 to TRBJ1-3; D may be TRBD1 (5 bases). The CDR3 is 16 residues long. Per the germline V gene, CDR1 is SGHRS and CDR2 is YFSETQ. Trimming took off 5 bases at V and 1 base at J, with 16 bases between the two ends. CDR3 nucleotides: TGCGCCAGCAGGCGGGGGGAGTCGGGATCTGGAAACACCATATATTTT. This sequence encodes CASRRGESGSGNTIYF.

This chain connects TRBV18 to TRBJ1-2, with TRBD1 as a possible D gene (5 bases). The CDR3 runs 14 residues. CDR1 KGHSH and CDR2 LQKENI come from the germline V gene. V lost 4 bases, J lost 4 bases, and 13 bases lay in between. DNA for the CDR3: TGTGCCAGCTCACTCGACAGATACGGCTATGGCTACACCTTC. Translated: CASSLDRYGYGYTF.

The chain links TRBV27 to TRBJ2-2; D tentatively fits TRBD1 or TRBD2 (6 bases each). Germline-derived CDR1 and CDR2 are MNHEY and SMNVEV (reference sequence). This CDR3 is 15 amino acids long. V gave up 6 bases and J gave up 2 bases, with 13 bases separating them. The CDR3 region has the DNA TGTGCCAGCAGAGGGGGGCCTATTAACACCGGGGAGCTGTTTTTT. Amino acids: CASRGGPINTGELFF.

As concerns this clone: The sample has other DNA sequences that encode this CDR3 too. The chain combines TRBV28 with TRBJ1-2; D perhaps matches TRBD1 (5 bases). The ends were cut back, 5 bases at V and 5 bases at J, with 9 bases in the middle. The germline CDR1 and CDR2 sequences are MDHEN and SYDVKM. The CDR3 contains 12 residues. CDR3 nucleotide sequence: TGTGCCAGCAGTGGGGGTCGATATGGCTACACCTTC. It codes for CASSGGRYGYTF.

The rearrangement uses TRBV5-4 and TRBJ2-7; tentatively, D is TRBD1 (6 bases). V was shortened by 0 bases and J by 4 bases, with 14 bases between the two germline ends. The CDR3 spans 15 residues. Germline CDR1 and CDR2: SGHNT and YYREEE (reference sequence). The DNA for the CDR3 is TGTGCCAGCAGCTTGGCCCCAGGGGCGAGGTACGAGCAGTACTTC. It encodes CASSLAPGARYEQYF. The complete variable domain, with remaining parts taken from reference TRBV5-4 and TRBJ2-7, reads ETGVTQSPTHLIKTRGQQVTLRCSSQSGHNTVSWYQQALGQGPQFIFQYYREEENGRGNFPPRFSGLQFPNYSSELNVNALELDDSALYLCASSLAPGARYEQYFGPGTRLTVT.

This clone was detected only a few times. The chain has TRBV20-1 and TRBJ1-4; D might be TRBD1 (5 bases). With 6 bases removed from V and 8 bases from J, the gap between germline ends came to 10 bases. This CDR3 comprises 11 residues. Germline lookup yields CDR1 DFQATT and CDR2 SNEGSKA (reference sequence). The CDR3 region is CSAQWGEKLFF. The CDR3 DNA follows: TGCAGTGCCCAATGGGGGGAAAAACTGTTTTTT.

V usage is TRBV2 and J usage is TRBJ2-1; D gene ambiguous. CDR3 length: 13 residues. Germline V gene lookup returns CDR1 SNHLY and CDR2 FYNNEI. Trimming removed 4 bases at V and 9 bases at J, with 13 bases between. CDR3 DNA sequence: TGTGCCAGCAGTGCGGCTACCGTCGGTGAGCAGTTCTTC. Protein product: CASSAATVGEQFF.

The chain has TRBV4-1 and TRBJ2-5; 9 bases are a match to TRBD2. The trim removed 1 base at V and 2 bases at J, leaving 5 bases unmatched. This CDR3 has 16 residues. Germline CDR1 and CDR2: MGHRA and YSYEKL. CDR3 in amino acids: CASSQGRTSGQETQYF. CDR3 nucleotides: TGCGCCAGCAGCCAAGGGAGAACTAGCGGGCAAGAGACCCAGTACTTC.

This clone was seen a few times. The chain combines TRBV19 with TRBJ1-5; D perhaps matches TRBD1 (5 bases). The CDR3 has 14 amino acids. CDR1 is LNHDA and CDR2 is SQIVND in the germline V gene (reference sequence). V lost 4 bases to trimming and J lost 4 bases, with 11 bases between them. CDR3 DNA sequence: TGTGCCAGTAGTACAATGCAGGGAAATCAGCCCCAGCATTTT. It yields the protein CASSTMQGNQPQHF.

This clone was found once. CDR3 amino acids: CASNPGQGFTGELFF. The CDR3 DNA reads TGTGCCAGCAACCCAGGGCAGGGGTTCACCGGGGAGCTGTTTTTT. The chain carries TRBV2 and TRBJ2-2, with D possibly TRBD1 on 6 matching bases. V was trimmed by 7 bases and J by 4 bases, leaving 16 bases between them. The CDR3 consists of 15 residues. Germline assignment: CDR1 SNHLY and CDR2 FYNNEI.

The rearrangement joins TRBV5-5 to TRBJ2-5; the match to TRBD2 covers 14 bases. The trim removed 4 bases at V and 5 bases at J, leaving 4 bases unmatched. This CDR3 has 15 residues. Germline V gene sequence: CDR1 SGHKS, CDR2 YYEKEE (reference sequence). The CDR3 nucleotides read TGTGCCAGCAGCGCACGACTAGCGGGAGGGGAGACCCAGTACTTC. Its translation: CASSARLAGGETQYF.

The table lists this clone with a few counts. The V and J genes are TRBV4-1 and TRBJ2-1; no clear D gene. This CDR3 spans 18 amino acids. The V gene's germline CDR1 is MGHRA and CDR2 YSYEKL. With 2 bases removed from V and 4 bases from J, the gap between germline ends came to 21 bases. The CDR3 sequence is CASSQTLPGSRIYNEQFF. Written as DNA, the CDR3 is TGCGCCAGCAGCCAAACCCTCCCCGGATCCCGTATTTACAATGAGCAGTTCTTC.

In the case of this clone: A read error is the likely source, as a far larger clone sits one nucleotide away. The rearrangement uses TRBV2 and TRBJ2-6; no firm D call. The CDR3 runs to 14 residues. The V and J ends lost 4 bases and 0 bases respectively, with 4 bases between them. Germline lookup yields CDR1 SNHLY and CDR2 FYNNEI. Written as DNA, the CDR3 is TGTGCCAGCAGTGGGACCTCTGGGGCCAACGTCCTGACTTTC. It codes for CASSGTSGANVLTF.

The chain links TRBV9 to TRBJ1-2, with 7 bases aligning to TRBD1. This CDR3 region has 14 residues. Per the germline V gene, CDR1 is SGDLS and CDR2 is YYNGEE. V lost 3 bases to trimming and J lost 3 bases; unmatched junction nucleotides: 5. This CDR3 reads CASSAPGQHYGYTF. In DNA, the CDR3 is TGTGCCAGCAGCGCTCCGGGACAGCACTATGGCTACACCTTC.